The entry that follows covers one T cell receptor (beta chain) sequence. Its antigen is unknown. The sample originates from a study of neurological immune-mediated disorders. TCRdb reprocessed the 5' RACE reads with MiXCR, giving one entry per CDR3 protein. The table records about 84,000 distinct CDR3 sequences, 10% of them present only once. Study results and limitations: Falling below healthy controls, multiple sclerosis showed the least TCR clonal expansion, while HTLV-1-associated myelopathy showed the most. The absence of any CDR3 amino acid sequence shared by expanded clones across subjects suggests that repertoires were private in all groups.

The CDR3 consists of 15 residues. Losses at the gene ends were 6 bases for V and 1 base for J; bases not matched to a gene: 3. Germline CDR1 reads MNHNS; CDR2 reads SASEGT. The sequence was obtained from a man aged 35 to 55 in good health. The sequencing sample was made of PBMCs. This sequence joins TRBV6-1 and TRBJ2-6, with 7 bases fitting TRBD1. The CDR3 here is CASRLTGSGANVLTF. The CDR3 DNA is TGTGCCAGCAGGCTGACAGGGTCTGGGGCCAACGTCCTGACTTTC.